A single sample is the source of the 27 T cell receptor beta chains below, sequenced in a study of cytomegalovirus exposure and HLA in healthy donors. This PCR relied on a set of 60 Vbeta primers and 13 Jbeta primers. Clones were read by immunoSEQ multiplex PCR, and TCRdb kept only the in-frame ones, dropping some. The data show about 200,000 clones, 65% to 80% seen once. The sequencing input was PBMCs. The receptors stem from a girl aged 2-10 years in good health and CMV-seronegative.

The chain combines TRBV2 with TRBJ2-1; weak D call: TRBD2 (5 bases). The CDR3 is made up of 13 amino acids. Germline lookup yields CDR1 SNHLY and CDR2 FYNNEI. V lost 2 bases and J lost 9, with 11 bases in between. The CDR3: CASSEREIGEQFF. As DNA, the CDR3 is TGTGCCAGCAGTGAAAGGGAGATTGGTGAGCAGTTCTTC.

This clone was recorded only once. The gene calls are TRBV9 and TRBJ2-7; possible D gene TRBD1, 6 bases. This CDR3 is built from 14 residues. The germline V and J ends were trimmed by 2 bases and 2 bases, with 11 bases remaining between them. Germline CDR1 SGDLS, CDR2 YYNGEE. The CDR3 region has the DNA TGTGCCAGCAGCGTGGGGACAACAGCCTACGAGCAGTACTTC. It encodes CASSVGTTAYEQYF.

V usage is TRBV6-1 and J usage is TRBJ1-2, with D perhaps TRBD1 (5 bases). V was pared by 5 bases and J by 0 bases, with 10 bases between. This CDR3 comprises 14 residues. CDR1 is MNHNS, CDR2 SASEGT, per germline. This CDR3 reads CASSLQGTNYGYTF. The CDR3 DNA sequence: TGTGCCAGCAGTCTGCAGGGTACTAACTATGGCTACACCTTC.

The CDR3 loop is CASSVQPSSPLHF. CDR3 sequence (DNA): TGTGCCAGCAGTGTACAGCCCAGTTCACCCCTCCACTTT. The V and J genes are TRBV6-4 and TRBJ1-6; no clear D. The CDR3 is made up of 13 amino acids. V was pared by 4 bases and J by 9 bases, with 10 bases between. Looked up from germline, CDR1 is MRHNA and CDR2 is SNTAGT.

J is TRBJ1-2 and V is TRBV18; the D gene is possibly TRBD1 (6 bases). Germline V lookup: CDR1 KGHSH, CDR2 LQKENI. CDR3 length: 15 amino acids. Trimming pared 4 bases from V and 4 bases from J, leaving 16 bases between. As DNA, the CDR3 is TGTGCCAGCTCACACCGGGACATTGGCGCCTATGGCTACACCTTC. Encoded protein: CASSHRDIGAYGYTF. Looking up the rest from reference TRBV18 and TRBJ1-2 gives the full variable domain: NAGVMQNPRHLVRRRGQEARLRCSPMKGHSHVYWYRQLPEEGLKFMVYLQKENIIDESGMPKERFSAEFPKEGPSILRIQQVVRGDSAAYFCASSHRDIGAYGYTFGSGTRLTVV.

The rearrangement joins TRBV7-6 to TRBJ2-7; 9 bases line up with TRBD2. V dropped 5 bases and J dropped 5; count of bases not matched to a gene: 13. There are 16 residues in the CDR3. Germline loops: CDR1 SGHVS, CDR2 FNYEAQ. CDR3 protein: CASSLTLAGGPHEQYF. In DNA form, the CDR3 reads TGTGCCAGCAGCCTCACCCTGGCGGGGGGGCCCCACGAGCAGTACTTC.

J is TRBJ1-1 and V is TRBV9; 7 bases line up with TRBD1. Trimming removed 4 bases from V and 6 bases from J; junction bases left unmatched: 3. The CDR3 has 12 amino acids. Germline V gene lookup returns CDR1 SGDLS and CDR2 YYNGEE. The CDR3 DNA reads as TGTGCCAGCAGCCCGCAGGGGGCTGAAGCTTTCTTT. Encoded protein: CASSPQGAEAFF.

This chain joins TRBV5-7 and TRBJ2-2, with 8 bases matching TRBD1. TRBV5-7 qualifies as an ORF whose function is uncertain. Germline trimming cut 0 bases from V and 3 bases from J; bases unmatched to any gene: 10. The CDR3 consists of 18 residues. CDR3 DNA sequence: TGTGCCAGCAGCTTGGGGGACAGGCCCTCACCCTACACCGGGGAGCTGTTTTTT. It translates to CASSLGDRPSPYTGELFF.

CDR3 sequence (DNA): TGTGCCAGCACCCGAAGAGGTAGCGGGGACAATGAGCAGTTCTTC. Encoded protein: CASTRRGSGDNEQFF. V and J are TRBV2 and TRBJ2-1; 8 nucleotides align to TRBD2. V lost 7 bases to trimming and J lost 5 bases; unmatched junction nucleotides: 10. In germline, CDR1 is SNHLY, CDR2 FYNNEI. The CDR3 is 15 residues long.

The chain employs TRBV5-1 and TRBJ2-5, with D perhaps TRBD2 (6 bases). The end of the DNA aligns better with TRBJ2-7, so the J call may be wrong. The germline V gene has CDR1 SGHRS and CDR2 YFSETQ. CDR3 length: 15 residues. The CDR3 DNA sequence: TGCGCCAGCAGCTCGGACACGCGGGGTCTCGACGAGCAGTACTTC. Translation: CASSSDTRGLDEQYF.

CDR3 sequence: CASSETGTTYEQYF. The CDR3 nucleotides read TGTGCCAGCAGTGAAACCGGGACAACCTACGAGCAGTACTTC. The chain recombines TRBV6-5 with TRBJ2-7, with D perhaps matching TRBD1 (6 bases). Trimming pared 5 bases from V and 2 bases from J, leaving 13 bases between. This CDR3 region has 14 residues. Looked up from germline, CDR1 is MNHEY and CDR2 is SVGAGI.

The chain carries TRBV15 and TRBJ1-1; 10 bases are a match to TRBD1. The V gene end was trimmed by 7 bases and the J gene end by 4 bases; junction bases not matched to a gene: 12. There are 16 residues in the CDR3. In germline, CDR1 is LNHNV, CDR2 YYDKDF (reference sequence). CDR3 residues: CATIRDRGLFSTEAFF. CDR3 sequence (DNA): TGTGCCACCATCCGGGACAGGGGTCTATTTAGCACTGAAGCTTTCTTT. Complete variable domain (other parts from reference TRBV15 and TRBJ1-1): DAMVIQNPRYQVTQFGKPVTLSCSQTLNHNVMYWYQQKSSQAPKLLFHYYDKDFNNEADTPDNFQSRRPNTSFCFLDIRSPGLGDTAMYLCATIRDRGLFSTEAFFGQGTRLTVV.

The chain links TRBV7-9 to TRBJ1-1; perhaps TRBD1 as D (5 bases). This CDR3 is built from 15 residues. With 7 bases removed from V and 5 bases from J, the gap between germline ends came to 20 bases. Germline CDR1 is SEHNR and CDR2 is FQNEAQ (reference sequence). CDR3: CASTAGQGRRTEAFF. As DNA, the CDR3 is TGTGCCAGCACGGCCGGCCAGGGAAGAAGGACTGAAGCTTTCTTT.

In DNA form, the CDR3 reads TGTGCCAGTAGTCTTTCCGGACAGGGGCCGGGGAGGCCCCAGCATTTT. Its protein product is CASSLSGQGPGRPQHF. The chain combines TRBV19 with TRBJ1-5, with 9 nucleotides matching TRBD1. The CDR3 spans 16 residues. CDR1 is LNHDA, CDR2 SQIVND, per germline (reference sequence). Trimming cost V 5 bases and J 9 bases; bases outside gene matches: 14. Based on the CDR3 plus reference TRBV19 and TRBJ1-5, the full variable domain is DGGITQSPKYLFRKEGQNVTLSCEQNLNHDAMYWYRQDPGQGLRLIYYSQIVNDFQKGDIAEGYSVSREKKESFPLTVTSAQKNPTAFYLCASSLSGQGPGRPQHFGDGTRLSIL.

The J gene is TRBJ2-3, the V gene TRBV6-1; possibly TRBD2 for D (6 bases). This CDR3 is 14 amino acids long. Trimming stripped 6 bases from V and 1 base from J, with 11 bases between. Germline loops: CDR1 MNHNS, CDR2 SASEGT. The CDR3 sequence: CASRKVAGTDTQYF. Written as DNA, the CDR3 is TGTGCCAGCAGGAAGGTAGCGGGCACAGATACGCAGTATTTT.

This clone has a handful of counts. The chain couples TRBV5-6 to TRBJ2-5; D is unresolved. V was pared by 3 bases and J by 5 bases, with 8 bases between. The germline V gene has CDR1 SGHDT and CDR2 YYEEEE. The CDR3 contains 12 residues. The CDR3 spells CASSSPPETQYF. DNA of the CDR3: TGTGCCAGCAGCTCCCCCCCGGAGACCCAGTACTTC. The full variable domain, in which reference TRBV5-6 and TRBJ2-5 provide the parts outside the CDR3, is DAGVTQSPTHLIKTRGQQVTLRCSPKSGHDTVSWYQQALGQGPQFIFQYYEEEERQRGNFPDRFSGHQFPNYSSELNVNALLLGDSALYLCASSSPPETQYFGPGTRLLVL.

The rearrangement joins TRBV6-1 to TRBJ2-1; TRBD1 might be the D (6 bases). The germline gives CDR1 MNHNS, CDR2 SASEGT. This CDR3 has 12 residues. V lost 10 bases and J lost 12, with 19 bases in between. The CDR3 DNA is TGTGCCACATCTCCTACACAGGGTCCGCAGTTCTTC. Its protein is CATSPTQGPQFF.

The CDR3 loop is CASSLEREDTYEQYF. In DNA, the CDR3 is TGCGCCAGCAGCTTGGAGCGGGAGGACACCTACGAGCAGTACTTC. The chain has TRBV5-1 and TRBJ2-7; 9 bases are a match to TRBD2. CDR1 is SGHRS and CDR2 is YFSETQ in the germline V gene. The CDR3 totals 15 residues. Unmatched junction bases numbered 3, after V lost 0 bases and J lost 2 bases.

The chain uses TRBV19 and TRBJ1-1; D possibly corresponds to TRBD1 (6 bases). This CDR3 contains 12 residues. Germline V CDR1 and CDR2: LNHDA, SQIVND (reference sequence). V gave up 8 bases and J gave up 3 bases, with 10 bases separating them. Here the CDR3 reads CASGTRDTEAFF. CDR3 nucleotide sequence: TGTGCCAGTGGGACACGGGACACTGAAGCTTTCTTT.

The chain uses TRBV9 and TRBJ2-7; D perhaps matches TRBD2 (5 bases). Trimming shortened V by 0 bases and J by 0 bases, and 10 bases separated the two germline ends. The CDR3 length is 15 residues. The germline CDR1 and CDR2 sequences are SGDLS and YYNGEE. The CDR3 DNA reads TGTGCCAGCAGCGTAGGAGAAGGGAGCTCCTACGAGCAGTACTTC. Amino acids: CASSVGEGSSYEQYF.

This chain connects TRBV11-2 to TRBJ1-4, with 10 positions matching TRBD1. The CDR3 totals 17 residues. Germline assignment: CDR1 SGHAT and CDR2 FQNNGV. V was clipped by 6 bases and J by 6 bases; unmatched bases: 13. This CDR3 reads CASSPRGAGTGDEKLFF. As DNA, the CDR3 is TGTGCCAGCAGTCCCAGGGGGGCCGGGACAGGGGATGAAAAACTGTTTTTT.

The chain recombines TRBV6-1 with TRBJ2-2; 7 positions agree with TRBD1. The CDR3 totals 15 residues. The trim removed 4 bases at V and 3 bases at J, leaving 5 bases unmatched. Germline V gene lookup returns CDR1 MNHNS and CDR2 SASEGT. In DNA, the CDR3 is TGTGCCAGCAGTGGCCGGGACAGTCACACCGGGGAGCTGTTTTTT. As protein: CASSGRDSHTGELFF.

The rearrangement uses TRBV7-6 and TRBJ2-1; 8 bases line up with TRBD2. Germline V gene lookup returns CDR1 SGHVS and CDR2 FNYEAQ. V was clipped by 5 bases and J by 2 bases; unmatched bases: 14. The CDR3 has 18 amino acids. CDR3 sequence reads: CASSLGGGGGGTYNEQFF. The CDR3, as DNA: TGTGCCAGCAGCCTAGGGGGGGGTGGCGGGGGGACCTACAATGAGCAGTTCTTC.

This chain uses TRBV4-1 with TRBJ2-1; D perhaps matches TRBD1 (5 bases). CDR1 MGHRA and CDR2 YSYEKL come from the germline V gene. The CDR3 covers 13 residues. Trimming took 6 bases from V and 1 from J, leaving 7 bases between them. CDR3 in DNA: TGCGCCAGCAGTAGGACATCCTACAATGAGCAGTTCTTC. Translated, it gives CASSRTSYNEQFF.

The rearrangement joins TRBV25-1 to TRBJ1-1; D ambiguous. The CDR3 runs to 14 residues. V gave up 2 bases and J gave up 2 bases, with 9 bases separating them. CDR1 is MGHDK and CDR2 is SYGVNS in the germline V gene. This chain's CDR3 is CASSEGGFNTEAFF. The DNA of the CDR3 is TGTGCCAGCAGTGAAGGAGGATTTAACACTGAAGCTTTCTTT.

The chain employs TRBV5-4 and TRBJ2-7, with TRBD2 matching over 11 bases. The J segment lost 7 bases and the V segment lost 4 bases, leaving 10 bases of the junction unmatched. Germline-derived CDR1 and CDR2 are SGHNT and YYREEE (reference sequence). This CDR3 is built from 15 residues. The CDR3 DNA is TGTGCCAGCAGCCTTGGACTAGCGGGCCCCAAGGAGCAGTACTTC. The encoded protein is CASSLGLAGPKEQYF.

CDR3 nucleotide sequence: TGCGCCAGCACCACAGGGCAGGTTGGAGAGCAGTACTTC. Encoded protein: CASTTGQVGEQYF. The chain joins TRBV5-1 to TRBJ2-7; perhaps TRBD1 as D (6 bases). This CDR3 spans 13 amino acids. Germline CDR1 SGHRS, CDR2 YFSETQ. V gave up 6 bases and J gave up 7 bases, with 17 bases separating them.